Shown below are 22 T cell receptor beta chains from a single sample sequenced in a study of blood T cell repertoires in COVID-19. This table comes from immunoSEQ multiplex PCR, and its TCRdb copy is limited to in-frame clones, with some not included. The data show 100,000 to 120,000 clones, about four fifths seen once. The material sequenced was peripheral blood. The receptors were gathered from a woman aged 80 or over with acute or convalescent COVID-19.

The V gene is TRBV2, the J gene TRBJ2-2; D possibly corresponds to TRBD2 (5 bases). The CDR3 has 14 amino acids. CDR1 is SNHLY and CDR2 is FYNNEI in the germline V gene. V lost 2 bases and J lost 7, with 11 bases in between. DNA of the CDR3: TGTGCCAGCAGTGAAAACGGGGTCGGCGGGGAGCTGTTTTTT. This gives the protein CASSENGVGGELFF. Full variable domain (remainder filled in from reference TRBV2 and TRBJ2-2): EPEVTQTPSHQVTQMGQEVILRCVPISNHLYFYWYRQILGQKVEFLVSFYNNEISEKSEIFDDQFSVERPDGSNFTLKIRSTKLEDSAMYFCASSENGVGGELFFGEGSRLTVL.

The V gene is TRBV5-4, the J gene TRBJ2-5; TRBD1 agrees at 7 bases. This CDR3 has 13 residues. Germline V gene data show CDR1 as SGHNT and CDR2 as YYREEE (reference sequence). V was pared by 7 bases and J by 1 base, with 4 bases of the junction left unmatched. This CDR3 is CASSDRAQETQYF. Here the CDR3 DNA reads TGTGCCAGCTCTGACAGGGCCCAAGAGACCCAGTACTTC.

V is TRBV6-6 and J is TRBJ2-7; 9 bases line up with TRBD1. The V gene's germline CDR1 is MNHNY and CDR2 SVGAGI (reference sequence). This CDR3 is built from 16 residues. J lost 1 base, V lost 6 bases, and 10 bases had no gene match. The CDR3 DNA reads as TGTGCCAGCAGCCGTCCCGGGACAGGGACGTCCTACGAGCAGTACTTC. It translates to CASSRPGTGTSYEQYF.

V usage is TRBV15 and J usage is TRBJ2-7; possible D gene TRBD2, 6 bases. V was cut by 8 bases and J by 3 bases, with 14 bases left in between. The CDR3 is 13 amino acids. Germline loops: CDR1 LNHNV, CDR2 YYDKDF (reference sequence). CDR3 DNA: TGTGCCACCGGAAGCGGGTATAGCTACGAGCAGTACTTC. Amino acids: CATGSGYSYEQYF.

The V call is TRBV7-8, the J call TRBJ2-1; 9 bases fit TRBD1. V was pared by 6 bases and J by 7 bases, with 10 bases of the junction left unmatched. CDR3 length equals 15 residues. The V gene's germline CDR1 is SGHVS and CDR2 FQNEAQ. The CDR3 sequence: CASRGGDRVNNEQFF. In DNA form, the CDR3 reads TGTGCCAGCAGGGGTGGGGACAGGGTTAATAATGAGCAGTTCTTC.

The rearrangement uses TRBV7-9 and TRBJ1-2; no clear D. V was pared by 1 base and J by 4 bases, with 13 bases between. This CDR3 has 15 residues. Germline V gives CDR1 SEHNR, CDR2 FQNEAQ (reference sequence). CDR3 residues: CASSLEGEASYGYTF. The CDR3 nucleotides are TGTGCCAGCAGCTTAGAAGGAGAGGCCTCCTATGGCTACACCTTC.

This clone was observed a few times. The sample has other DNA sequences that encode this CDR3 too. The chain recombines TRBV10-3 with TRBJ1-1; perhaps TRBD1 as D (6 bases). The CDR3 runs to 13 residues. Trimming pared 4 bases from V and 2 bases from J, leaving 8 bases between. Germline V CDR1 and CDR2: ENHRY, SYGVKD. Written as DNA, the CDR3 is TGTGCCATCAGTGTACAGGGTAACACTGAAGCTTTCTTT. Translating it yields CAISVQGNTEAFF.

The genes are TRBV7-8 and TRBJ2-2; TRBD1 matches at 12 bases. There are 15 residues in the CDR3. Germline V gene data show CDR1 as SGHVS and CDR2 as FQNEAQ. After removal of 5 bases from V and 6 bases from J, the junction contained 4 bases not matched to a gene. The CDR3 DNA follows: TGTGCCAGCAGCCCATGGGACAGGGGGCCCGGGGAGCTGTTTTTT. This translates into CASSPWDRGPGELFF.

V usage is TRBV5-1 and J usage is TRBJ2-2, with D maybe TRBD1 (5 bases). Germline lookup yields CDR1 SGHRS and CDR2 YFSETQ. V gave up 6 bases and J gave up 0 bases, with 12 bases separating them. There are 15 residues in the CDR3. In DNA, the CDR3 is TGCGCCAGCAAGGAAGGGGCAGCGAACACCGGGGAGCTGTTTTTT. It yields the protein CASKEGAANTGELFF.

The chain combines TRBV3-1 (or the pseudogene TRBV3-2) with TRBJ2-7; 7 bases map to TRBD1. V trimming: 0 bases; J trimming: 3 bases; junction bases outside the gene matches: 5. Germline V gene lookup returns CDR1 LGHDT and CDR2 YNNKEL (reference sequence). CDR3 length: 15 residues. CDR3 bases: TGTGCCAGCAGCCAAGAGAAACAGGGGTTCTACGAGCAGTACTTC. It codes for CASSQEKQGFYEQYF.

The chain uses TRBV2 and TRBJ2-7; 10 positions match TRBD1. Germline-derived CDR1 and CDR2 are SNHLY and FYNNEI. Trimming cost V 6 bases and J 6 bases; bases outside gene matches: 5. The CDR3 runs 13 residues. The CDR3 region has the DNA TGTGCCAGCAGAGACAGGGGGCCGGGCGAGCAGTACTTC. It codes for CASRDRGPGEQYF.

The genes are TRBV6-6 and TRBJ2-5; D is perhaps TRBD1 (5 bases). CDR3 length: 16 amino acids. Germline CDR1 is MNHNY and CDR2 is SVGAGI (reference sequence). The ends were cut back, 0 bases at V and 0 bases at J, with 11 bases in the middle. CDR3 DNA: TGTGCCAGCAGTTACTCCCAGGGCCCCTACCAAGAGACCCAGTACTTC. Its protein is CASSYSQGPYQETQYF.

This chain links TRBV19 with TRBJ2-3; 8 bases line up with TRBD2. The V and J ends lost 3 bases and 0 bases, in that order; junction bases with no gene match: 5. The CDR3 totals 16 residues. The germline gives CDR1 LNHDA, CDR2 SQIVND (reference sequence). The CDR3 loop is CASSILSSGSTDTQYF. The CDR3 DNA sequence: TGTGCCAGTAGTATTCTATCTAGCGGGAGCACAGATACGCAGTATTTT.

The chain links TRBV27 to TRBJ2-1, with D unresolved. Germline V gene data show CDR1 as MNHEY and CDR2 as SMNVEV (reference sequence). Trimming cost V 3 bases and J 0 bases, with 9 bases left between them. The CDR3 runs to 15 residues. The CDR3 here is CASSLSLPSYNEQFF. In nucleotides, the CDR3 is TGTGCCAGCAGTTTGAGCCTACCCTCCTACAATGAGCAGTTCTTC.

The rearrangement joins TRBV5-1 to TRBJ2-5; 8 positions agree with TRBD1. V dropped 4 bases and J dropped 4; count of bases not matched to a gene: 3. The CDR3 consists of 13 residues. Per the germline V gene, CDR1 is SGHRS and CDR2 is YFSETQ. The CDR3, as DNA: TGCGCCAGCAGCCCAGGGGGCCTAGAGACCCAGTACTTC. Its protein product is CASSPGGLETQYF.

This chain connects TRBV19 to TRBJ1-6, with a tentative D call TRBD1 (6 bases). This CDR3 has 16 amino acids. V shed 5 bases and J shed 10 bases, with 21 bases lying between them. CDR1 and CDR2 (germline): LNHDA, SQIVND (reference sequence). CDR3 sequence (DNA): TGTGCCAGTAGTCCCGTAGACAGGCGGACTGGCTCACCCCTCCACTTT. Translation gives CASSPVDRRTGSPLHF.

The V and J genes are TRBV18 and TRBJ2-5; no firm D call. CDR1 and CDR2 (germline): KGHSH, LQKENI. The CDR3 runs 12 residues. Trimming shortened V by 4 bases and J by 3 bases, and 6 bases separated the two germline ends. CDR3 DNA: TGTGCCAGCTCACAAGGAGAAGAGACCCAGTACTTC. This encodes CASSQGEETQYF. Combining the CDR3 with reference TRBV18 and TRBJ2-5 gives the whole variable domain NAGVMQNPRHLVRRRGQEARLRCSPMKGHSHVYWYRQLPEEGLKFMVYLQKENIIDESGMPKERFSAEFPKEGPSILRIQQVVRGDSAAYFCASSQGEETQYFGPGTRLLVL.

This clone was observed a few times. The rearrangement links TRBV28 to TRBJ2-2, with 8 positions matching TRBD1. After removal of 3 bases from V and 7 bases from J, the junction contained 7 bases not matched to a gene. The CDR3 sequence is 15 residues long. The germline V gene has CDR1 MDHEN and CDR2 SYDVKM. The CDR3 DNA follows: TGTGCCAGCAGTTTCGACAGGGGAGGTTACGGGGAGCTGTTTTTT. Translation gives CASSFDRGGYGELFF.

This sequence joins TRBV18 and TRBJ2-5; D ambiguous. The V end was cut by 5 bases, the J end by 5 bases, with 9 bases between. CDR1 is KGHSH, CDR2 LQKENI, per germline. The CDR3 covers 12 residues. The CDR3 sequence: CASSFIGETQYF. The CDR3 DNA sequence: TGTGCCAGCTCATTCATCGGGGAGACCCAGTACTTC.

Many counts were recorded for this clone. The chain links TRBV9 to TRBJ2-3; D uncertain. Germline CDR1 is SGDLS and CDR2 is YYNGEE. The ends were cut back, 0 bases at V and 5 bases at J, with 7 bases in the middle. This CDR3 comprises 13 residues. The CDR3: CASSVGSEDTQYF. CDR3 nucleotide sequence: TGTGCCAGCAGCGTAGGGAGCGAAGATACGCAGTATTTT.

CDR3 region: CASSQQQGSYEQYF. The CDR3 DNA is TGTGCCAGCAGCCAGCAGCAGGGCTCCTACGAGCAGTACTTC. V and J are TRBV11-2 and TRBJ2-7; D possibly corresponds to TRBD1 (5 bases). This CDR3 comprises 14 residues. Germline loops: CDR1 SGHAT, CDR2 FQNNGV. Trimming removed 5 bases at V and 0 bases at J, with 11 bases between.

The genes are TRBV2 and TRBJ2-3; D ambiguous. V was trimmed by 7 bases and J by 0 bases, leaving 11 bases between them. CDR1 is SNHLY and CDR2 is FYNNEI in the germline V gene. CDR3 size: 14 residues. This chain's CDR3 is CASKELGSTDTQYF. The CDR3 nucleotides are TGTGCCAGCAAGGAGCTTGGGAGCACAGATACGCAGTATTTT.